This TCR beta chain was obtained from a study of quantifying T cell responses using KT2 cells. The overall study: Reverse transcription used primers in the TCR alpha and beta constant regions. Under optimum conditions, T4 ligation efficiency was estimated at more than 8%. Study-wide results and caveats: At about one KT2 cell per 100,000 PBMC, KT2 sequences were still detected.

An oligo carrying a UMI was ligated to the cDNA 3' end. The first PCR ran about 4 cycles with an equimolar RC1.1 and RC1.2 beta primer mix. TCRdb used MiXCR to reprocess the UMI-ligation and nested PCR reads, holding one entry per CDR3 protein. The data show fewer than 50,000 distinct CDR3 sequences, over 15% seen once. Known numbers of the T cell clone KT2 were added to PBMC. The CDR3 sequence is 15 residues long. With V trimmed by 6 bases and J by 4 bases, 3 bases remained unmatched. Germline V gives CDR1 MNHEY, CDR2 SVGAGI. This clonotype has only a few counts. Its antigen remains unknown. This TCR was sampled from a human donor. The source material was PBMCs spiked with cells of the T cell clone KT2. This chain connects TRBV6-5 to TRBJ2-1, with 13 nucleotides matching TRBD2. CDR3 residues: CASRRLAGGYNEQFF. In DNA form, the CDR3 reads TGTGCCAGCAGGAGACTAGCGGGGGGATACAATGAGCAGTTCTTC.